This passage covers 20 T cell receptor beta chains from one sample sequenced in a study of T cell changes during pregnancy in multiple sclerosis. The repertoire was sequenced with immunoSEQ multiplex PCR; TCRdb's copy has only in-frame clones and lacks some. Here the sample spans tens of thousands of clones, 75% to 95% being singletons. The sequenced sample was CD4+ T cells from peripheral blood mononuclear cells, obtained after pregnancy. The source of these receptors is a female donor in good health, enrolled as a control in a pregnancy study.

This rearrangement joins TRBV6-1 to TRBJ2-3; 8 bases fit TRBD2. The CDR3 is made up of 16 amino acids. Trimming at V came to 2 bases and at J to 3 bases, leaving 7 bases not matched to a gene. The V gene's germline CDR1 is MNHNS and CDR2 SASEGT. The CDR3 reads CASSERGGAGTDTQYF. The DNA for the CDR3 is TGTGCCAGCAGTGAACGGGGGGGGGCCGGGACAGATACGCAGTATTTT.

CDR3 nucleotide sequence: TGTGCCAGCAGTTCCGTCAAGCGGGGAGACAATGAGCAGTTCTTC. The encoded protein is CASSSVKRGDNEQFF. This chain links TRBV28 with TRBJ2-1; 7 bases map to TRBD2. This CDR3 is 15 amino acids long. Germline loops: CDR1 MDHEN, CDR2 SYDVKM. J lost 5 bases, V lost 4 bases, and 8 bases had no gene match.

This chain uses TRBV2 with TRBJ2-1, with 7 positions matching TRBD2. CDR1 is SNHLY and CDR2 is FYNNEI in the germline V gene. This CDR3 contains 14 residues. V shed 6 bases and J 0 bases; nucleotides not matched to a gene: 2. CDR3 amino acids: CASRASGSYNEQFF. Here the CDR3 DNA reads TGTGCCAGCAGGGCTAGCGGCTCCTACAATGAGCAGTTCTTC.

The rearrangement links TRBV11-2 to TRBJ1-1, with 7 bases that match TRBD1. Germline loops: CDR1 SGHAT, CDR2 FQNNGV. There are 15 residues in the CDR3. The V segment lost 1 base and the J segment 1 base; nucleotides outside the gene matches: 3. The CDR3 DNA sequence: TGTGCCAGCAGCTTAGGATACAGGGGGAACACTGAAGCTTTCTTT. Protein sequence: CASSLGYRGNTEAFF.

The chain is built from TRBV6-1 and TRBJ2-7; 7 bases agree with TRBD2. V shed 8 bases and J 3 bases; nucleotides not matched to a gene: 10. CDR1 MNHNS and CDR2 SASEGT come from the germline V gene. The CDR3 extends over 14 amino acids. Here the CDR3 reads CASRGGERYYEQYF. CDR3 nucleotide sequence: TGTGCCAGCCGTGGGGGGGAGCGGTACTACGAGCAGTACTTC.

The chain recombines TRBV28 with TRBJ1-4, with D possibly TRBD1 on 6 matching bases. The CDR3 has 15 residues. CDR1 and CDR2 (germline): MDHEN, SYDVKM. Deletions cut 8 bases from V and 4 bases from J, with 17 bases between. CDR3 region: CASYPSDRLNEKLFF. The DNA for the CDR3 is TGTGCCAGCTATCCCTCGGACAGACTTAATGAAAAACTGTTTTTT.

The CDR3 region is CASSFPSGSYTDTQYF. In nucleotides, the CDR3 is TGTGCCAGCAGTTTCCCTAGCGGGAGTTACACAGATACGCAGTATTTT. The J gene is TRBJ2-3, the V gene TRBV28, with 10 bases identical to TRBD2. Germline V CDR1 and CDR2: MDHEN, SYDVKM. The V segment lost 3 bases and the J segment 2 bases; nucleotides outside the gene matches: 5. This CDR3 is built from 16 residues.

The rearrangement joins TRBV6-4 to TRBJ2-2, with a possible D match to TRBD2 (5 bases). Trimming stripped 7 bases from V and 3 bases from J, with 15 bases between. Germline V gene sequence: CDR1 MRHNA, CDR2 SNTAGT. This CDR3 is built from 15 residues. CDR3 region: CASTFTAGDTGELFF. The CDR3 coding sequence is TGTGCCAGCACCTTTACGGCCGGGGACACCGGGGAGCTGTTTTTT.

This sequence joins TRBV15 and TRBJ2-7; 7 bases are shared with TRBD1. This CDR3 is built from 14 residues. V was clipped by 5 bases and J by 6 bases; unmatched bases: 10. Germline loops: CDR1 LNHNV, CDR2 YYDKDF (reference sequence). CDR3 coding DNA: TGTGCCACCAGCCCCGACAGGGTATTAGTCGAGCAGTACTTC. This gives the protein CATSPDRVLVEQYF.

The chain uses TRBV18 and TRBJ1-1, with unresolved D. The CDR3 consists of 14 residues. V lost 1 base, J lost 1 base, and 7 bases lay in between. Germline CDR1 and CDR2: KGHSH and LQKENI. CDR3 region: CASSPQGENTEAFF. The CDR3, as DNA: TGTGCCAGCTCACCACAGGGAGAGAACACTGAAGCTTTCTTT.

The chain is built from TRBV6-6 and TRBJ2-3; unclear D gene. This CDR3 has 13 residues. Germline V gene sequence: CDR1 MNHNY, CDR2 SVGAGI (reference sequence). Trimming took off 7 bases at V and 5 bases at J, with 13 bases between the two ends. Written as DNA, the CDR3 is TGTGCCAGCACTCGCGGTTCGGGAGATACGCAGTATTTT. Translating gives CASTRGSGDTQYF.

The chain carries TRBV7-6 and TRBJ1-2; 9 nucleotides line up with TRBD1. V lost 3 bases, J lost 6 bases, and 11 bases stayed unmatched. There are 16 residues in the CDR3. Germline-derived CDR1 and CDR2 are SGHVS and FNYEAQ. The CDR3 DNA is TGTGCCAGCAGCTTGGGGTTGCGACAGGGGGAGGATGGCTACACCTTC. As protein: CASSLGLRQGEDGYTF.

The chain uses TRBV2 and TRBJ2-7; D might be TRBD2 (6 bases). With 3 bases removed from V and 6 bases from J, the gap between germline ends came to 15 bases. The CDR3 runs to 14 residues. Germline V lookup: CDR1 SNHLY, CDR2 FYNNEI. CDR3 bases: TGTGCCAGCAGTGACCCCGGGAGAGAGGTCGAGCAGTACTTC. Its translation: CASSDPGREVEQYF.

CDR3 sequence reads: CASKLDSQETQYF. In DNA, the CDR3 is TGTGCCAGCAAATTAGACTCCCAAGAGACCCAGTACTTC. The chain employs TRBV6-5 and TRBJ2-5, with D hard to call. Germline V gene lookup returns CDR1 MNHEY and CDR2 SVGAGI. V dropped 7 bases and J dropped 1 base, with 10 bases sitting between them. CDR3 size: 13 residues.

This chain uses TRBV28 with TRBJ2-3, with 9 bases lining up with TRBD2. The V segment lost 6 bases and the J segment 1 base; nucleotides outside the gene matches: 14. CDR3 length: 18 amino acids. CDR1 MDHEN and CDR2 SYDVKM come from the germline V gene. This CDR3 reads CASSLLAGGPNGTDTQYF. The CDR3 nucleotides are TGTGCCAGCAGCCTTCTGGCGGGAGGGCCGAATGGCACAGATACGCAGTATTTT.

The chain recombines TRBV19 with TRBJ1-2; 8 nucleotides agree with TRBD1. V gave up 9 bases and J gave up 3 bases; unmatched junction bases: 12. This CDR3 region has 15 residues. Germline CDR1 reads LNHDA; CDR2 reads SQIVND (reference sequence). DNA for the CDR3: TGTGCCAGACCTCACCGGGACAGGAACCACTATGGCTACACCTTC. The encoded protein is CARPHRDRNHYGYTF.

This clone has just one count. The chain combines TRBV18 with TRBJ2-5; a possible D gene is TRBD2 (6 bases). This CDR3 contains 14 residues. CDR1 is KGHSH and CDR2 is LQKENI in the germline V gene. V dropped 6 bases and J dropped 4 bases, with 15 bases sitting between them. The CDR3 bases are TGTGCCAGCTCCCGCCCGGGAGAGAGAGAGACCCAGTACTTC. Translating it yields CASSRPGERETQYF.

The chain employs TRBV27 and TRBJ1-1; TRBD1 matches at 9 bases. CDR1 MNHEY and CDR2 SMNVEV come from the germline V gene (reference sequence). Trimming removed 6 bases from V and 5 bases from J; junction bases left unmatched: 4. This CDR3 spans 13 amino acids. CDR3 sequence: CASRQTGGTEAFF. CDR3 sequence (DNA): TGTGCCAGCAGACAGACAGGGGGGACTGAAGCTTTCTTT.

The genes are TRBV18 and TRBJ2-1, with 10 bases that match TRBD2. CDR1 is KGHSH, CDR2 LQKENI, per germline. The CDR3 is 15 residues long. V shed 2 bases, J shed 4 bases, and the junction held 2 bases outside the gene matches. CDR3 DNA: TGTGCCAGCTCACCAAAGCGGGGGGGGTACAATGAGCAGTTCTTC. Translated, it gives CASSPKRGGYNEQFF.

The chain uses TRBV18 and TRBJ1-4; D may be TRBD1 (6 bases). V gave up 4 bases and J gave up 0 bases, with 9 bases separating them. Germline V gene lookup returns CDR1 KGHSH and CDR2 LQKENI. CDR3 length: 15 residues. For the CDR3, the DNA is TGTGCCAGCTCACTAGGACAGCCAACTAATGAAAAACTGTTTTTT. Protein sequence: CASSLGQPTNEKLFF.